The clone carrying this TCR beta chain was seen repeatedly, ten times or more. From RNA, the CDR3 regions of TCR beta chains were amplified and sequenced. Investigators did first-round RT-PCR with HTBI primers, then second-round multiplex PCR. Via MiXCR, TCRdb re-called the multiplex PCR reads, giving one row per CDR3 protein. Of roughly 700,000 distinct CDR3 sequences in the sample, 40% are singletons; the top ten hold 35% to 55%. These data are taken from a study of Graves' ophthalmopathy and Graves' hyperthyroidism. Germline V gives CDR1 WSHSY, CDR2 SAAADI. This CDR3 is 14 amino acids long. The V gene lost 0 bases and the J gene lost 6 bases, with 11 bases spanning the gap.

The J gene is TRBJ1-2, the V gene TRBV10-2, with TRBD1 as a possible D gene (5 bases). The sample taken for sequencing was peripheral blood. This receptor was obtained from an adult man with Graves' ophthalmopathy. CDR3 amino acids: CASSESGGYNGYTF. CDR3 sequence (DNA): TGCGCCAGCAGTGAGTCCGGGGGGTACAATGGCTACACCTTC.